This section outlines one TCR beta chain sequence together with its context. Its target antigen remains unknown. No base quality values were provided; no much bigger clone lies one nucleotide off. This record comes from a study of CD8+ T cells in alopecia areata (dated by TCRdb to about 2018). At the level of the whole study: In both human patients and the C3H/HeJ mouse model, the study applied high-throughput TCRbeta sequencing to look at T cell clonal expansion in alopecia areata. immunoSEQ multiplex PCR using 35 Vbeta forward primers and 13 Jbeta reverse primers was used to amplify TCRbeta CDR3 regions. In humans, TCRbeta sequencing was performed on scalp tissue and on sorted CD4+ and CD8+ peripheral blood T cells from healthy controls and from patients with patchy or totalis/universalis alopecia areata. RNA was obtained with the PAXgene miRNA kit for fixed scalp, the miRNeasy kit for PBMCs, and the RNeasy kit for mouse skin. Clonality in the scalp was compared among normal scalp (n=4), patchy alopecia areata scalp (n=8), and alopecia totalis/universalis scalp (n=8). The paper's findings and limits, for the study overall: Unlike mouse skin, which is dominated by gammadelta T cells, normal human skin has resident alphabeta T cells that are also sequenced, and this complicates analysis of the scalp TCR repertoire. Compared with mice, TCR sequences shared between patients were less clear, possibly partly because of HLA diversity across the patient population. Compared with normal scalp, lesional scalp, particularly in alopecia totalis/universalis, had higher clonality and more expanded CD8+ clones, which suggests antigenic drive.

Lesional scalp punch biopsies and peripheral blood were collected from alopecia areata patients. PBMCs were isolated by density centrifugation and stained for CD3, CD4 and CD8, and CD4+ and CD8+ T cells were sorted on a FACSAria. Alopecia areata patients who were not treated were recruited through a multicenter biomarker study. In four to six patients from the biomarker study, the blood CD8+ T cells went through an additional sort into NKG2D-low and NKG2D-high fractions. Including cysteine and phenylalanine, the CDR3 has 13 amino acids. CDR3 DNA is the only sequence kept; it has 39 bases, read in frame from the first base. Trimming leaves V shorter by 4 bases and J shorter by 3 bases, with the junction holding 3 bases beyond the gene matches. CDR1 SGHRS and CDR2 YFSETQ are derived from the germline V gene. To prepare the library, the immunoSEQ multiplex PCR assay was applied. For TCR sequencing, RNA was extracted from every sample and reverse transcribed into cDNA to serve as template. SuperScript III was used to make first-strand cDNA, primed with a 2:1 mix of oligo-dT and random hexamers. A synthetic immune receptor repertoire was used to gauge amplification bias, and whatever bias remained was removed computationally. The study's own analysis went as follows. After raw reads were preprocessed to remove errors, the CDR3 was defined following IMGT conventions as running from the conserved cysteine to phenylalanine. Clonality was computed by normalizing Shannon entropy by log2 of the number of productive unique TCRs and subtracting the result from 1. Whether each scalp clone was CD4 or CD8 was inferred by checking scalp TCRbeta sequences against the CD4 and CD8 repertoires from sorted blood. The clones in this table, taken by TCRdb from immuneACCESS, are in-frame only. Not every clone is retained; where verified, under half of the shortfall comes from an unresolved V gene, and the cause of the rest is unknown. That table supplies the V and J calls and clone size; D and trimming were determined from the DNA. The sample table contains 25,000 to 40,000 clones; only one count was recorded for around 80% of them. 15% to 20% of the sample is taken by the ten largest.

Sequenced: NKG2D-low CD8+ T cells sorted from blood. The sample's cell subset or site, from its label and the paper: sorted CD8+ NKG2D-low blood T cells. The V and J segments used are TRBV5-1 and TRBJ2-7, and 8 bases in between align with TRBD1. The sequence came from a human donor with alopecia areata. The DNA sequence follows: TGCGCCAGCAGCGAGACAGGGGTCTACGAGCAGTACTTC. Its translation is CASSETGVYEQYF.